These T cell receptor beta chains were read from a single sample in a study of control samples from healthy donors and cancer patients. Libraries were prepared by immunoSEQ multiplex PCR; TCRdb keeps only in-frame clonotypes and omits some of them. The data show around 68,000 clones, more than 80% seen once. The sequenced sample was PBMCs. The receptors were sampled from a woman aged 50 to 65 with lung cancer. The CDR3 runs from the conserved cysteine through the conserved F or W. A D gene is named only where the DNA matches it firmly. Clone size is stated in some rows and not others, as once, few, many or a class when expanded.

clone_size: NA
cdr3_length: 11
j_call: TRBJ2-3
v_call: TRBV6-5
d_call: NA
cdr3_nt: TGTGCCAGCAGTCGCACAGATACGCAGTATTTT
cdr3_aa: CASSRTDTQYF

clone_size: NA
cdr3_length: 13
j_call: TRBJ2-2
v_call: TRBV7-9
d_call: NA
cdr3_nt: TGTGCCAGCAGCCAACTTAACACCGGGGAGCTGTTTTTT
cdr3_aa: CASSQLNTGELFF

clone_size: NA
cdr3_length: 15
j_call: TRBJ2-3
v_call: TRBV19
d_call: TRBD1
cdr3_nt: TGTGCCAGCCGCAAAGACAGGGTCAGCACAGATACGCAGTATTTT
cdr3_aa: CASRKDRVSTDTQYF

clone_size: NA
cdr3_length: 13
j_call: TRBJ2-2
v_call: TRBV7-3
d_call: TRBD1
cdr3_nt: TGTGCCAGCAGCCCCAGGGGGCCCGGGGAGCTGTTTTTT
cdr3_aa: CASSPRGPGELFF

clone_size: NA
cdr3_length: 13
j_call: TRBJ1-3
v_call: TRBV6-6
d_call: NA
cdr3_nt: TGTGCCAGCATCGACGGCTCTGGAAACACCATATATTTT
cdr3_aa: CASIDGSGNTIYF

clone_size: NA
cdr3_length: 13
j_call: TRBJ1-1
v_call: TRBV7-2
d_call: NA
cdr3_nt: TGTGCCAGCAGCTTAGAGGGGTGGACTGAAGCTTTCTTT
cdr3_aa: CASSLEGWTEAFF

clone_size: NA
cdr3_length: 14
j_call: TRBJ1-1
v_call: TRBV30
d_call: NA
cdr3_nt: TGTGCCTGGAGTGTTGTGGGTGGAGGCACTGAAGCTTTCTTT
cdr3_aa: CAWSVVGGGTEAFF

clone_size: NA
cdr3_length: 16
j_call: TRBJ2-2
v_call: TRBV7-3
d_call: NA
cdr3_nt: TGTGCCAGCAGCTTATTGGGGGGGCTAAACACCGGGGAGCTGTTTTTT
cdr3_aa: CASSLLGGLNTGELFF

clone_size: NA
cdr3_length: 15
j_call: TRBJ2-2
v_call: TRBV11-3
d_call: TRBD2
cdr3_nt: TGTGCCAGCAGCTTCAGCGGGATTTACACCGGGGAGCTGTTTTTT
cdr3_aa: CASSFSGIYTGELFF

clone_size: NA
cdr3_length: 13
j_call: TRBJ1-5
v_call: TRBV3-1/TRBV3-2
d_call: NA
cdr3_nt: TGTGCCAGCAGCCAAGGAACCGCCGAGCCCCAGCATTTT
cdr3_aa: CASSQGTAEPQHF

clone_size: NA
cdr3_length: 11
j_call: TRBJ1-2
v_call: TRBV12-3/TRBV12-4
d_call: TRBD1
cdr3_nt: TGTGCCAGCAGTTTAAGGGGACAGACAGGGTTC
cdr3_aa: CASSLRGQTGF

clone_size: few
cdr3_length: 14
j_call: TRBJ2-3
v_call: TRBV7-9
d_call: TRBD1
cdr3_nt: TGTGCCAGCAGCTCTGGGACAGGGGGGGATACGCAGTATTTT
cdr3_aa: CASSSGTGGDTQYF

clone_size: NA
cdr3_length: 15
j_call: TRBJ2-5
v_call: TRBV5-4
d_call: TRBD1
cdr3_nt: TGTGCCAGCAGCTTGGAATGGGACAGGGAAGAGACCCAGTACTTC
cdr3_aa: CASSLEWDREETQYF

clone_size: NA
cdr3_length: 13
j_call: TRBJ1-2
v_call: TRBV7-3
d_call: NA
cdr3_nt: TGTGCCAGCAGCTTAATCGCAGACTATGGCTACACCTTC
cdr3_aa: CASSLIADYGYTF

clone_size: once
cdr3_length: 15
j_call: TRBJ1-1
v_call: TRBV3-1/TRBV3-2
d_call: NA
cdr3_nt: TGTGCCAGCAGCCACGATGGGGGGAAGAACACTGAAGCTTTCTTT
cdr3_aa: CASSHDGGKNTEAFF

clone_size: NA
cdr3_length: 13
j_call: TRBJ1-2
v_call: TRBV28
d_call: NA
cdr3_nt: TGTGCCAGCAGTCCCACCGCGCCCTATGGCTACACCTTC
cdr3_aa: CASSPTAPYGYTF

clone_size: NA
cdr3_length: 13
j_call: TRBJ1-6
v_call: TRBV12-3/TRBV12-4
d_call: TRBD1
cdr3_nt: TGTGCCAGCACGGGACAGTATAATTCACCCCTCCACTTT
cdr3_aa: CASTGQYNSPLHF

clone_size: NA
cdr3_length: 19
j_call: TRBJ2-6
v_call: TRBV4-3
d_call: TRBD1
cdr3_nt: TGCGCCAGCAGCCAATCGGCCGGGACAGGGATCGCTGGGGCCAACGTCCTGACTTTC
cdr3_aa: CASSQSAGTGIAGANVLTF

clone_size: NA
cdr3_length: 15
j_call: TRBJ1-5
v_call: TRBV7-3
d_call: NA
cdr3_nt: TGTGCCAGCAGCTCGGCGGGGGGCTGCAATCAGCCCCAGCATTTT
cdr3_aa: CASSSAGGCNQPQHF

clone_size: once
cdr3_length: 14
j_call: TRBJ2-7
v_call: TRBV5-1
d_call: TRBD1
cdr3_nt: TGCGCCAGCAGCTTGGGGGCTGACAGGGGCGAGCAGTACTTC
cdr3_aa: CASSLGADRGEQYF

clone_size: NA
cdr3_length: 15
j_call: TRBJ2-7
v_call: TRBV11-3
d_call: NA
cdr3_nt: TGTGCCAGCAGCTTGGTGAGGGGCAGCCTGGGCGAGCAGTACTTC
cdr3_aa: CASSLVRGSLGEQYF

clone_size: NA
cdr3_length: 13
j_call: TRBJ1-2
v_call: TRBV27
d_call: NA
cdr3_nt: TGTGCCAGCAGTTTAAAAGGGGTTTATGGCTACACCTTC
cdr3_aa: CASSLKGVYGYTF

clone_size: NA
cdr3_length: 17
j_call: TRBJ1-2
v_call: TRBV5-1
d_call: NA
cdr3_nt: TGCGCCAGCAGCACTCGCTCCCCGAACACGGGATCCTATGGCTACACCTTC
cdr3_aa: CASSTRSPNTGSYGYTF

clone_size: NA
cdr3_length: 15
j_call: TRBJ1-5
v_call: TRBV10-3
d_call: NA
cdr3_nt: TGTGCCATCAGTGAGTCGACAGAGTCAAATCAGCCCCAGCATTTT
cdr3_aa: CAISESTESNQPQHF

clone_size: NA
cdr3_length: 14
j_call: TRBJ2-7
v_call: TRBV11-3
d_call: NA
cdr3_nt: TGTGCCAGCAGCTTAGATTACAGTACCTACGAGCAGTACTTC
cdr3_aa: CASSLDYSTYEQYF

clone_size: NA
cdr3_length: 14
j_call: TRBJ1-2
v_call: TRBV29-1
d_call: TRBD1
cdr3_nt: TGCAGCGTCTCGGGACAGGGGGAAGACTATGGCTACACCTTC
cdr3_aa: CSVSGQGEDYGYTF

clone_size: few
cdr3_length: 16
j_call: TRBJ2-1
v_call: TRBV7-2
d_call: TRBD2
cdr3_nt: TGTGCCAGCAGCTTAACCGGGACTAGCTCCTACAATGAGCAGTTCTTC
cdr3_aa: CASSLTGTSSYNEQFF

clone_size: once
cdr3_length: 13
j_call: TRBJ1-1
v_call: TRBV30
d_call: NA
cdr3_nt: TGTGCCTGGAGTAGCGGGACGAACACTGAAGCTTTCTTT
cdr3_aa: CAWSSGTNTEAFF

clone_size: NA
cdr3_length: 15
j_call: TRBJ2-5
v_call: TRBV14
d_call: NA
cdr3_nt: TGTGCCAGCAGCCAGCTTCAGGTGGGACAAGAGACCCAGTACTTC
cdr3_aa: CASSQLQVGQETQYF

clone_size: NA
cdr3_length: 17
j_call: TRBJ2-3
v_call: TRBV24-1
d_call: TRBD2
cdr3_nt: TGTGCCACCAGTGATGTTGCAGGGACTAGCAACGCAGATACGCAGTATTTT
cdr3_aa: CATSDVAGTSNADTQYF

clone_size: once
cdr3_length: 15
j_call: TRBJ2-7
v_call: TRBV5-1
d_call: TRBD1
cdr3_nt: TGCGCCAGCACTCCGGGACAGGGTCTCTCCTACGAGCAGTACTTC
cdr3_aa: CASTPGQGLSYEQYF

clone_size: NA
cdr3_length: 14
j_call: TRBJ1-3
v_call: TRBV28
d_call: NA
cdr3_nt: TGTGCCAGCATCCCAGGGGACTCTGGAAACACCATATATTTT
cdr3_aa: CASIPGDSGNTIYF

clone_size: NA
cdr3_length: 14
j_call: TRBJ2-2
v_call: TRBV29-1
d_call: NA
cdr3_nt: TGCAGCGTTGAAGCAGGAGCGAACACCGGGGAGCTGTTTTTT
cdr3_aa: CSVEAGANTGELFF

clone_size: many
cdr3_length: 13
j_call: TRBJ2-1
v_call: TRBV7-2
d_call: NA
cdr3_nt: TGTGCCAGCAGCTCCCCATTCATCGATGAGCAGTTCTTC
cdr3_aa: CASSSPFIDEQFF

clone_size: NA
cdr3_length: 15
j_call: TRBJ2-2
v_call: TRBV5-1
d_call: NA
cdr3_nt: TGCGCCAGCAGCTTTGGTGGCAGGGCCACCGGGGAGCTGTTTTTT
cdr3_aa: CASSFGGRATGELFF

clone_size: NA
cdr3_length: 14
j_call: TRBJ1-2
v_call: TRBV7-2
d_call: TRBD1
cdr3_nt: TGTGCCAGCAGCCCGACAGGGTCGGACTATGGCTACACCTTC
cdr3_aa: CASSPTGSDYGYTF

clone_size: NA
cdr3_length: 14
j_call: TRBJ1-2
v_call: TRBV7-9
d_call: NA
cdr3_nt: TGTGCCAGCAGCTTAGGAACAGCCCCCTATGGCTACACCTTC
cdr3_aa: CASSLGTAPYGYTF

clone_size: NA
cdr3_length: 16
j_call: TRBJ2-2
v_call: TRBV7-2
d_call: NA
cdr3_nt: TGTGCCAGCAGCGCCTTTGGCGGGCGGAACACCGGGGAGCTGTTTTTT
cdr3_aa: CASSAFGGRNTGELFF

clone_size: few
cdr3_length: 15
j_call: TRBJ1-2
v_call: TRBV7-2
d_call: NA
cdr3_nt: TGTGCCAGCGAGGGACCCCTTGCGATTAACTATGGCTACACCTTC
cdr3_aa: CASEGPLAINYGYTF

clone_size: NA
cdr3_length: 15
j_call: TRBJ2-1
v_call: TRBV6-2/TRBV6-3
d_call: TRBD2
cdr3_nt: TGTGCCAGCAGCCGAGCGGGGTCGTCCTACAATGAGCAGTTCTTC
cdr3_aa: CASSRAGSSYNEQFF

clone_size: NA
cdr3_length: 13
j_call: TRBJ2-7
v_call: TRBV7-2
d_call: NA
cdr3_nt: TGTGCCAGCAGCTTATCGACTCTCTACGAGCAGTACTTC
cdr3_aa: CASSLSTLYEQYF

clone_size: NA
cdr3_length: 13
j_call: TRBJ2-5
v_call: TRBV5-1
d_call: NA
cdr3_nt: TGCGCCAGCAGCAGGGACCTCCAAGAGACCCAGTACTTC
cdr3_aa: CASSRDLQETQYF

clone_size: NA
cdr3_length: 14
j_call: TRBJ2-7
v_call: TRBV6-5
d_call: TRBD1
cdr3_nt: TGTGCCAGCAGTTACGCGGACAGGGGATACGAGCAGTACTTC
cdr3_aa: CASSYADRGYEQYF

clone_size: NA
cdr3_length: 15
j_call: TRBJ1-5
v_call: TRBV19
d_call: TRBD1
cdr3_nt: TGTGCCAGTACCCGGTCAGGGGGCTTCAATCAGCCCCAGCATTTT
cdr3_aa: CASTRSGGFNQPQHF

clone_size: once
cdr3_length: 15
j_call: TRBJ2-1
v_call: TRBV5-1
d_call: NA
cdr3_nt: TGCGCCAGCAGCTTGGGGGCAGGGACCGGTAATGAGCAGTTCTTC
cdr3_aa: CASSLGAGTGNEQFF

clone_size: NA
cdr3_length: 14
j_call: TRBJ1-2
v_call: TRBV29-1
d_call: NA
cdr3_nt: TGCAGCGTTGAAGATCGGAAGAGAAGCGATGGCTACACCTTC
cdr3_aa: CSVEDRKRSDGYTF

clone_size: NA
cdr3_length: 13
j_call: TRBJ1-2
v_call: TRBV29-1
d_call: NA
cdr3_nt: TGCAGCGTTGATCAAGGGGATTACTATGGCTACACCTTC
cdr3_aa: CSVDQGDYYGYTF

clone_size: NA
cdr3_length: 16
j_call: TRBJ1-2
v_call: TRBV4-1
d_call: NA
cdr3_nt: TGCGCCAGCAGCCAAGACGACGGATCTTCCCTTGCTGGCTACACCTTC
cdr3_aa: CASSQDDGSSLAGYTF

clone_size: NA
cdr3_length: 16
j_call: TRBJ1-1
v_call: TRBV4-1
d_call: NA
cdr3_nt: TGCGCCAGCAGCCTGACAACCCGCGGGCTAAACACTGAAGCTTTCTTT
cdr3_aa: CASSLTTRGLNTEAFF

clone_size: NA
cdr3_length: 18
j_call: TRBJ2-7
v_call: TRBV7-6
d_call: TRBD2
cdr3_nt: TGTGCCAGCAGCTTAGCTGGAGGGACTAGCGGGGGGGCCTACGAGCAGTACTTC
cdr3_aa: CASSLAGGTSGGAYEQYF

clone_size: once
cdr3_length: 11
j_call: TRBJ2-3
v_call: TRBV7-8
d_call: NA
cdr3_nt: TGTGCCAGCAGCTTGGCTGATACGCAGTATTTT
cdr3_aa: CASSLADTQYF

clone_size: NA
cdr3_length: 14
j_call: TRBJ1-4
v_call: TRBV7-3
d_call: NA
cdr3_nt: TGTGCCAGCACCCGGGACACTGGGGGTGAAAAACTGTTTTTT
cdr3_aa: CASTRDTGGEKLFF